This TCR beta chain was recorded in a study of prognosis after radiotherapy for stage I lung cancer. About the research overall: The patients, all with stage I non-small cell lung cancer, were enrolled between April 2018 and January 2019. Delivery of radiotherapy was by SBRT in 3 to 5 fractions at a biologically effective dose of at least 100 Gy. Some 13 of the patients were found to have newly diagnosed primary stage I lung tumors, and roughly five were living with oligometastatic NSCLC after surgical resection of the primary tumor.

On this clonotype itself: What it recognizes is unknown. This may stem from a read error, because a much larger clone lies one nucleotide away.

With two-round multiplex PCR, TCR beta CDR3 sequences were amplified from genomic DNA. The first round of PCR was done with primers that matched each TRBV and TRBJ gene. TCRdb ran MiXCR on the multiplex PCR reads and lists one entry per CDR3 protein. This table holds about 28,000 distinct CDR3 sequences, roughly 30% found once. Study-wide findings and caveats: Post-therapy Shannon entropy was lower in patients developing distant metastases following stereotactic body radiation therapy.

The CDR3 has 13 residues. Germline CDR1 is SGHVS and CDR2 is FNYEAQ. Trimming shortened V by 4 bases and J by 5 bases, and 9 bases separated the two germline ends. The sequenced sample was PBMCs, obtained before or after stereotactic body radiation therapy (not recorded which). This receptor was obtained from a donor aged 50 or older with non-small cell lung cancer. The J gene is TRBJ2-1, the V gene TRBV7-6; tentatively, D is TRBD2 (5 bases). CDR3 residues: CASSSDCNNEQFF. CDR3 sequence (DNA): TGTGCCAGCAGCTCGGACTGCAACAATGAGCAGTTCTTC.